The 27 T cell receptor beta chains listed next were all sequenced from one sample in a study of blood T cell repertoires in COVID-19. Some clones are missing from TCRdb's copy, which holds only in-frame ones; the method was immunoSEQ multiplex PCR. The table records about 71,000 clones, approximately 80% of them present only once. Sequenced material: peripheral blood. The source of these receptors is a man younger than 40 with COVID-19, enrolled during active disease.

This clone appeared a single time. V and J are TRBV28 and TRBJ1-4; D perhaps matches TRBD1 (6 bases). Germline CDR1 MDHEN, CDR2 SYDVKM. The CDR3 sequence is 15 residues long. Trimming left V 3 bases short and J 9 bases short, with 17 bases between. The CDR3 nucleotides read TGTGCCAGCAGTTTTATTACGGGGGGCGATAAAAAACTGTTTTTT. Translated, it gives CASSFITGGDKKLFF.

The CDR3 DNA is TGTGCCAGCAGTACCTCCGGGACACGCTATGGCTACACCTTC. This encodes CASSTSGTRYGYTF. This chain connects TRBV28 to TRBJ1-2; tentative D call: TRBD1 (6 bases). V lost 5 bases, J lost 4 bases, and 14 bases lay in between. CDR1 and CDR2 from the germline V gene are MDHEN and SYDVKM. The CDR3 covers 14 residues.

This clone was counted only a few times. The chain joins TRBV5-4 to TRBJ1-2; D is uncertain. Germline V gene sequence: CDR1 SGHNT, CDR2 YYREEE (reference sequence). The V gene lost 0 bases and the J gene lost 1 base, with 10 bases spanning the gap. This CDR3 comprises 15 residues. CDR3 in DNA: TGTGCCAGCAGCTTGGACCGGGTGATTAACTATGGCTACACCTTC. Translation: CASSLDRVINYGYTF.

J is TRBJ2-2 and V is TRBV2; D may be TRBD2 (6 bases). Per the germline V gene, CDR1 is SNHLY and CDR2 is FYNNEI. This CDR3 contains 16 residues. Trimming shortened V by 6 bases and J by 1 base, and 15 bases separated the two germline ends. DNA for the CDR3: TGTGCCAGCAGGGAAACTTCGCGGGGGAACACCGGGGAGCTGTTTTTT. It codes for CASRETSRGNTGELFF. The full variable domain, its missing parts supplied by reference TRBV2 and TRBJ2-2, is EPEVTQTPSHQVTQMGQEVILRCVPISNHLYFYWYRQILGQKVEFLVSFYNNEISEKSEIFDDQFSVERPDGSNFTLKIRSTKLEDSAMYFCASRETSRGNTGELFFGEGSRLTVL.

This chain uses TRBV5-1 with TRBJ2-3; D perhaps matches TRBD2 (6 bases). Per the germline V gene, CDR1 is SGHRS and CDR2 is YFSETQ. Trimming shortened V by 4 bases and J by 1 base, and 19 bases separated the two germline ends. CDR3 size: 17 residues. The CDR3, as DNA: TGCGCCAGCAGCCCCGGGGAGGTCCAGCGGGGCACAGATACGCAGTATTTT. Its protein product is CASSPGEVQRGTDTQYF.

On this clone itself: This CDR3 is also generated by other DNA sequences in the sample. The rearrangement uses TRBV28 and TRBJ2-4; D remains ambiguous. CDR3 length: 12 residues. The V gene lost 6 bases and the J gene lost 5 bases, with 8 bases spanning the gap. The germline V gene encodes CDR1 MDHEN and CDR2 SYDVKM. For the CDR3, the DNA is TGTGCCAGCAGCTCAGTCCAAAACATTCAGTACTTC. This translates into CASSSVQNIQYF.

The rearrangement links TRBV10-3 to TRBJ1-4; D remains ambiguous. V was shortened by 10 bases and J by 2 bases, with 14 bases between the two germline ends. CDR1 is ENHRY and CDR2 is SYGVKD in the germline V gene. The CDR3 is 14 residues long. The CDR3 loop reads CATRPGDTNEKLFF. CDR3 in DNA: TGTGCCACCAGACCCGGGGATACTAATGAAAAACTGTTTTTT.

This chain connects TRBV30 to TRBJ2-7; possible D gene TRBD1, 5 bases. Germline CDR1 reads GTSNPN; CDR2 reads SVGIG (reference sequence). V gave up 2 bases and J gave up 2 bases, with 7 bases separating them. The CDR3 has 12 residues. CDR3 in amino acids: CAWSRGTYEQYF. The DNA for the CDR3 is TGTGCCTGGAGTAGGGGAACCTACGAGCAGTACTTC.

This chain connects TRBV6-5 to TRBJ1-1, with D possibly TRBD1 on 5 matching bases. This CDR3 region has 12 residues. Trimming cost V 7 bases and J 3 bases, with 9 bases left between them. The V gene's germline CDR1 is MNHEY and CDR2 SVGAGI. CDR3 sequence (DNA): TGTGCCAGCACAGACAGAGACACTGAAGCTTTCTTT. Residues: CASTDRDTEAFF.

This chain links TRBV25-1 with TRBJ2-7, with TRBD2 as a possible D gene (6 bases). V lost 4 bases and J 1 base, leaving 11 bases between the germline ends. The CDR3 covers 14 residues. Looked up from germline, CDR1 is MGHDK and CDR2 is SYGVNS. The CDR3 bases are TGTGCCAGCAGTGTACCGGGAGAATCCTACGAGCAGTACTTC. It yields the protein CASSVPGESYEQYF.

In its sample, this clone was seen a few times. The chain couples TRBV16 to TRBJ1-3; D unclear. Deletions cut 0 bases from V and 0 bases from J, with 6 bases between. Germline loops: CDR1 KGHSY, CDR2 FQNENV. The CDR3 has 15 amino acids. The CDR3 protein is CASSQSSGSGNTIYF. CDR3 sequence (DNA): TGTGCCAGCAGCCAATCGTCAGGCTCTGGAAACACCATATATTTT. The full variable domain, with the rest looked up from reference TRBV16 and TRBJ1-3, is GEEVAQTPKHLVRGEGQKAKLYCAPIKGHSYVFWYQQVLKNEFKFLISFQNENVFDETGMPKERFSAKCLPNSPCSLEIQATKLEDSAVYFCASSQSSGSGNTIYFGEGSWLTVV.

The chain recombines TRBV11-2 with TRBJ2-7; TRBD1 agrees at 8 bases. CDR1 and CDR2 (germline): SGHAT, FQNNGV. Trimming cost V 2 bases and J 7 bases; bases outside gene matches: 13. The CDR3 consists of 16 residues. CDR3 sequence reads: CASSLPFGRGLREQYF. CDR3 DNA: TGTGCCAGCAGCTTACCTTTCGGCAGGGGGCTGAGAGAGCAGTACTTC. Full variable domain (outside the CDR3, taken from reference TRBV11-2 and TRBJ2-7): EAGVAQSPRYKIIEKRQSVAFWCNPISGHATLYWYQQILGQGPKLLIQFQNNGVVDDSQLPKDRFSAERLKGVDSTLKIQPAKLEDSAVYLCASSLPFGRGLREQYFGPGTRLTVT.

In nucleotides, the CDR3 is TGTGCCAGCACTAAAAGTGGGCAGCAGGGTGAAAAACTGTTTTTT. It yields the protein CASTKSGQQGEKLFF. This chain uses TRBV2 with TRBJ1-4; D may be TRBD1 (5 bases). The ends were cut back, 7 bases at V and 7 bases at J, with 19 bases in the middle. CDR1 and CDR2 from the germline V gene are SNHLY and FYNNEI. The CDR3 length is 15 residues. Combining the CDR3 with reference TRBV2 and TRBJ1-4 gives the whole variable domain EPEVTQTPSHQVTQMGQEVILRCVPISNHLYFYWYRQILGQKVEFLVSFYNNEISEKSEIFDDQFSVERPDGSNFTLKIRSTKLEDSAMYFCASTKSGQQGEKLFFGSGTQLSVL.

The chain is built from TRBV4-3 and TRBJ1-4; D might be TRBD1 (5 bases). Germline loops: CDR1 LGHNA, CDR2 YSLEER. The CDR3 has 14 residues. V was trimmed by 1 base and J by 6 bases, leaving 9 bases between them. The CDR3 region is CASSQGQMDEKLFF. The DNA for the CDR3 is TGCGCCAGCAGCCAAGGACAGATGGATGAAAAACTGTTTTTT.

V and J are TRBV7-9 and TRBJ2-7; 7 bases agree with TRBD1. V dropped 5 bases and J dropped 3; count of bases not matched to a gene: 1. Germline loops: CDR1 SEHNR, CDR2 FQNEAQ (reference sequence). The CDR3 is made up of 12 amino acids. As DNA, the CDR3 is TGTGCCAGCAGCGGACAGGTCTACGAGCAGTACTTC. Translating gives CASSGQVYEQYF.

This chain joins TRBV28 and TRBJ1-6; unclear D gene. This CDR3 is 15 amino acids long. The ends were cut back, 3 bases at V and 0 bases at J, with 6 bases in the middle. Germline loops: CDR1 MDHEN, CDR2 SYDVKM. The CDR3 nucleotides read TGTGCCAGCAGTTTTAGCCTCTCCTATAATTCACCCCTCCACTTT. This codes for CASSFSLSYNSPLHF.

V gene TRBV12-3 or TRBV12-4 combines with J gene TRBJ2-3; D unresolved. This CDR3 is built from 13 residues. V gave up 6 bases and J gave up 0 bases, with 7 bases separating them. CDR3 region: CASSYASTDTQYF. Written as DNA, the CDR3 is TGTGCCAGCAGCTACGCTAGCACAGATACGCAGTATTTT.

This chain connects TRBV28 to TRBJ1-5; 10 bases are a match to TRBD1. Per germline, CDR1 MDHEN and CDR2 SYDVKM. The trim removed 5 bases at V and 9 bases at J, leaving 13 bases unmatched. The CDR3 spans 16 residues. The chain's CDR3 is CASSPQTGGRLGPQHF. The CDR3, as DNA: TGTGCCAGCAGTCCTCAGACAGGGGGCCGCCTCGGGCCCCAGCATTTT.

A single count supports this clone. The chain is built from TRBV6-5 and TRBJ1-5, with 8 positions matching TRBD1. CDR1 MNHEY and CDR2 SVGAGI come from the germline V gene. J lost 7 bases, V lost 7 bases, and 9 bases had no gene match. The CDR3 has 14 residues. DNA for the CDR3: TGTGCCAGCACCGACAGGGGAGTAAAACAGCCCCAGCATTTT. It is translated as CASTDRGVKQPQHF.

The chain combines TRBV2 with TRBJ2-7, with 7 bases matching TRBD1. This CDR3 has 15 amino acids. The germline CDR1 and CDR2 sequences are SNHLY and FYNNEI. Unmatched junction bases numbered 2, after V lost 0 bases and J lost 0 bases. In nucleotides, the CDR3 is TGTGCCAGCAGTGAAGCCGGGACAGTCTCCTACGAGCAGTACTTC. Translated, it gives CASSEAGTVSYEQYF.

This rearrangement joins TRBV4-1 to TRBJ2-5; TRBD1 is a possible D gene (5 bases). Germline V gene lookup returns CDR1 MGHRA and CDR2 YSYEKL. The CDR3 consists of 14 residues. V was trimmed by 1 base and J by 4 bases, leaving 10 bases between them. The CDR3 region is CASSQGIRAETQYF. CDR3 nucleotide sequence: TGCGCCAGCAGCCAAGGTATCAGGGCAGAGACCCAGTACTTC.

This clone was seen a single time. The V and J genes are TRBV19 and TRBJ2-2, with D possibly matching TRBD1 (6 bases). CDR1 and CDR2 (germline): LNHDA, SQIVND (reference sequence). Trimming stripped 3 bases from V and 5 bases from J, with 13 bases between. The CDR3 sequence is 15 residues long. CDR3 DNA sequence: TGTGCCAGTAGTATCTTTACAGGGCGGACCGGGGAGCTGTTTTTT. Amino acids: CASSIFTGRTGELFF.

The chain carries TRBV7-2 and TRBJ2-3; TRBD2 aligns across 11 bases. CDR3 length: 16 residues. Germline CDR1 reads SGHTA; CDR2 reads FQGNSA. V lost 5 bases, J lost 6 bases, and 10 bases stayed unmatched. The CDR3 is CASSPRLAGGTDTQYF. As DNA, the CDR3 is TGTGCCAGCAGCCCCCGGTTAGCGGGAGGGACCGATACGCAGTATTTT. The complete variable domain, with remaining parts taken from reference TRBV7-2 and TRBJ2-3, reads GAGVSQSPSNKVTEKGKDVELRCDPISGHTALYWYRQSLGQGLEFLIYFQGNSAPDKSGLPSDRFSAERTGGSVSTLTIQRTQQEDSAVYLCASSPRLAGGTDTQYFGPGTRLTVL.

V and J are TRBV6-5 and TRBJ1-2, with 8 positions matching TRBD1. Germline V gene data show CDR1 as MNHEY and CDR2 as SVGAGI. This CDR3 contains 15 residues. V dropped 2 bases and J dropped 8; count of bases not matched to a gene: 10. In DNA form, the CDR3 reads TGTGCCAGCAGTTACGACCAGGGGGCGTTTTACGGCTACACCTTC. Residues: CASSYDQGAFYGYTF.

The rearrangement uses TRBV12-3 or TRBV12-4 and TRBJ2-7; no reliable D call. The CDR3 has 12 residues. Trimming left V 5 bases short and J 3 bases short, with 8 bases between. CDR3 in DNA: TGTGCCAGCAGTCCGCTAATCTACGAGCAGTACTTC. It yields the protein CASSPLIYEQYF.

The chain is built from TRBV15 and TRBJ2-3; a possible D gene is TRBD1 (6 bases). The V end lost 5 bases, the J end lost 9 bases, and 9 bases lay between the germline ends. This CDR3 spans 11 amino acids. CDR1 is LNHNV and CDR2 is YYDKDF in the germline V gene (reference sequence). CDR3 amino acids: CATSHRETQYF. Here the CDR3 DNA reads TGTGCCACCAGCCACAGGGAAACGCAGTATTTT.

About this clone itself: At one boundary the junction diverges from the germline segment, which might be a read error. The rearrangement joins TRBV3-1 (or the pseudogene TRBV3-2) to TRBJ1-6; a possible D gene is TRBD1 (6 bases). Per the germline V gene, CDR1 is LGHDT and CDR2 is YNNKEL (reference sequence). The CDR3 loop spans 15 amino acids. The CDR3 DNA sequence: TGTGCCAGCAGCCTGCGTAAAGGGGGTAATTCATCCCTCCACTTT. Protein sequence: CASSLRKGGNSSLHF.